The clone carrying this T cell receptor beta chain came up a few times. Its antigen is currently unknown. The sequenced fragment ends 3 residues before the CDR3 boundary, so the rest is inferred from the germline J gene. Germline V CDR1 and CDR2: SNHLY, FYNNEI. The germline V and J ends were trimmed by 3 bases and 4 bases, with 16 bases remaining between them. The CDR3 extends over 15 amino acids. The data are from a study of T cell clonality in common variable immunodeficiency. Study observations and caveats: CVID subjects showed higher TCRbeta clonality than healthy controls. Fewer deletions and N-nucleotide insertions were reportedly seen in common variable immunodeficiency TCR beta sequences.

Produced via immunoSEQ multiplex PCR; TCRdb's table is partial and in-frame only. The table records 25,000 to 30,000 clones without singletons, the ten largest covering around 3.1%. Patients had low serum IgG, IgA and/or IgM and specific antibody deficiency. The chain couples TRBV2 to TRBJ2-7; D is ambiguous. The TCR sequence derives from a human donor with common variable immunodeficiency. The sample was peripheral blood mononuclear cells. CDR3 sequence: CASSEVISGLYEQYF. The DNA read from the CDR3 is TGTGCCAGCAGTGAGGTCATTTCGGGTCTATACGAG.